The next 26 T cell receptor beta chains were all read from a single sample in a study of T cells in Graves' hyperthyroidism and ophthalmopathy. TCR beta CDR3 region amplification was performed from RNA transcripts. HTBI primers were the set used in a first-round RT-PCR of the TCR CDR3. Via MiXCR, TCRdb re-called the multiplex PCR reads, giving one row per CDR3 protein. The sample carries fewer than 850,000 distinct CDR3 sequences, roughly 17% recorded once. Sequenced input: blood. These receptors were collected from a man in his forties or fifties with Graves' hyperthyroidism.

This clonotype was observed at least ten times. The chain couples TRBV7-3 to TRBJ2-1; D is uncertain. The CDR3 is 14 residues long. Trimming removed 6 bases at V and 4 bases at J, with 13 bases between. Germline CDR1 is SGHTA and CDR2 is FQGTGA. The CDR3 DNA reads TGTGCCAGCAGACCGGGCCCCGGTTACAATGAGCAGTTCTTC. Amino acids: CASRPGPGYNEQFF.

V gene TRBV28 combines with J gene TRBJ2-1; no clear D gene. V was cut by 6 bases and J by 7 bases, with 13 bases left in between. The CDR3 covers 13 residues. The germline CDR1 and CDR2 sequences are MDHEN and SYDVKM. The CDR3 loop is CASSPMLENEQFF. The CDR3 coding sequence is TGTGCCAGCAGCCCAATGCTCGAAAATGAGCAGTTCTTC.

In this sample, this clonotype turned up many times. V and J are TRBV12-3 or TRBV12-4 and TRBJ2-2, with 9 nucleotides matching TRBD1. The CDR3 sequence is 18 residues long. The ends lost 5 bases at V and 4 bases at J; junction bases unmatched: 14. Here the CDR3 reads CASSPRDRVILLTGELFF. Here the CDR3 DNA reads TGTGCCAGCAGTCCCCGGGACAGGGTGATACTACTCACCGGGGAGCTGTTTTTT.

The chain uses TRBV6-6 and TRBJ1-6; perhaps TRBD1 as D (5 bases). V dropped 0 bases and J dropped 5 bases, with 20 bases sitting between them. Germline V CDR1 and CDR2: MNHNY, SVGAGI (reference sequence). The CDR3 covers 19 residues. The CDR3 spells CASSYSQGVEGFHNSPLHF. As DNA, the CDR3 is TGTGCCAGCAGTTACTCGCAGGGAGTGGAGGGCTTCCATAATTCACCCCTCCACTTT.

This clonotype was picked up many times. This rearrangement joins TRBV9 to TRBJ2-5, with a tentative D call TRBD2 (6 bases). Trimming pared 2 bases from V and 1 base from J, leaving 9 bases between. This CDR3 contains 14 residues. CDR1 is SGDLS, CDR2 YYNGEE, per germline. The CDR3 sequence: CASSVLASQETQYF. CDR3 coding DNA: TGTGCCAGCAGCGTGCTAGCGAGCCAAGAGACCCAGTACTTC.

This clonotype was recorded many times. CDR3 protein: CASSSTFSRSSYNEQFF. The CDR3 nucleotides read TGTGCCAGCAGCTCCACCTTTAGCCGTAGCTCCTACAATGAGCAGTTCTTC. This chain uses TRBV7-2 with TRBJ2-1; no reliable D call. CDR1 and CDR2 (germline): SGHTA, FQGNSA. Trimming cost V 4 bases and J 0 bases, with 16 bases left between them. The CDR3 has 17 amino acids.

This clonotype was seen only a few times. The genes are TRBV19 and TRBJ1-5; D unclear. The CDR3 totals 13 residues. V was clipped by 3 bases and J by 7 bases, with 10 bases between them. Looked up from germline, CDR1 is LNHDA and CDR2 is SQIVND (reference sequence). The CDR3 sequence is CASSMSVMQPQHF. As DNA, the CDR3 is TGTGCCAGTAGTATGTCGGTTATGCAGCCCCAGCATTTT.

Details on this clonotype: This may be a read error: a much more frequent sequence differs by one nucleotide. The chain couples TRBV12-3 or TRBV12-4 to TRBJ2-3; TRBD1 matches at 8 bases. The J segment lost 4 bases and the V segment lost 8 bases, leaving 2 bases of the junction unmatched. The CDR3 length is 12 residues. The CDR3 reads CASHRGSDTQYF. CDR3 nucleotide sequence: TGTGCCAGCCACAGGGGGTCAGATACGCAGTATTTT.

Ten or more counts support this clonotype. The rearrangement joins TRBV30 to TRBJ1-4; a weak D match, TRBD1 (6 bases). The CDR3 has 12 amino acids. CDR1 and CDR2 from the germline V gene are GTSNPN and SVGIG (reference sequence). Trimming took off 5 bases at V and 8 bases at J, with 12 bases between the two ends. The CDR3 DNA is TGTGCCTGGGGACAGACAGCCGAAAAACTGTTTTTT. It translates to CAWGQTAEKLFF.

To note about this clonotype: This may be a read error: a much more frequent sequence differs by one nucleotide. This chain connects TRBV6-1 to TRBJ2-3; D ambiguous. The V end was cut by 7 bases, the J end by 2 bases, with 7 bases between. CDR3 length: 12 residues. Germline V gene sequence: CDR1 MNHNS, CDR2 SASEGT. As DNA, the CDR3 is TGTGCCAGCAAGGGCGACACAGATACGCAGTATTTT. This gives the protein CASKGDTDTQYF.

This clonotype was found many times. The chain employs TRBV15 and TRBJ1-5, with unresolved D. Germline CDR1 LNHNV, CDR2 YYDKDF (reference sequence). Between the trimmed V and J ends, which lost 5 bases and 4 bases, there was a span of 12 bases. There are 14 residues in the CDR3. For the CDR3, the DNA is TGTGCCACCAGCGGCTTCGGAGGAAATCAGCCCCAGCATTTT. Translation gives CATSGFGGNQPQHF. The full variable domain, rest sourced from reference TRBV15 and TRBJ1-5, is DAMVIQNPRYQVTQFGKPVTLSCSQTLNHNVMYWYQQKSSQAPKLLFHYYDKDFNNEADTPDNFQSRRPNTSFCFLDIRSPGLGDTAMYLCATSGFGGNQPQHFGDGTRLSIL.

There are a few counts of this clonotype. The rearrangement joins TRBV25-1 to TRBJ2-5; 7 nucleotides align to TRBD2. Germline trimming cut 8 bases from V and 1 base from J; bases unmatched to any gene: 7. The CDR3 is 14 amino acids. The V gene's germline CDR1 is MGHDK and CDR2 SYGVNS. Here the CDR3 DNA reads TGTGCCAGCTCCCCAGCGGGGCTCCAAGAGACCCAGTACTTC. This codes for CASSPAGLQETQYF.

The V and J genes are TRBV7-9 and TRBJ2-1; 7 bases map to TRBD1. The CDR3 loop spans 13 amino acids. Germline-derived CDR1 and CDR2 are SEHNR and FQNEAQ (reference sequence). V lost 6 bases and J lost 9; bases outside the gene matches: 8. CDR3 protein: CASRPQGSGEQFF. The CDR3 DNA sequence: TGTGCCAGCAGGCCACAGGGGTCCGGTGAGCAGTTCTTC.

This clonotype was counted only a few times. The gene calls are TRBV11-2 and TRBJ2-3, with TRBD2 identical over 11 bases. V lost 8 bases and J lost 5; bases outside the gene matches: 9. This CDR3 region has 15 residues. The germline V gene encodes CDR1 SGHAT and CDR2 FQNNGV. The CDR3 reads CASGPLAGGIDTQYF. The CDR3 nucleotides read TGTGCCAGCGGTCCCCTAGCGGGAGGTATAGATACGCAGTATTTT.

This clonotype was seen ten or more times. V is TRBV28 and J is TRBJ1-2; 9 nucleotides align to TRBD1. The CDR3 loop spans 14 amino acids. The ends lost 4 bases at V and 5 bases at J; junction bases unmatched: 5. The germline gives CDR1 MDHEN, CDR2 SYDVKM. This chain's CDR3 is CASSSTGGAYGYTF. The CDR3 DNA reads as TGTGCCAGCAGTTCAACAGGGGGCGCGTATGGCTACACCTTC.

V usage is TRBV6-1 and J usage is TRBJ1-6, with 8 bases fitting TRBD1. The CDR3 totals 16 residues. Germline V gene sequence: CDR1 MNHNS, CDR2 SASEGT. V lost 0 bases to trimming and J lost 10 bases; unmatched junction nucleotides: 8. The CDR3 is CASSEARAGGRSPLHF. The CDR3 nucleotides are TGTGCCAGCAGTGAAGCCCGGGCAGGGGGCCGGTCACCCCTCCACTTT.

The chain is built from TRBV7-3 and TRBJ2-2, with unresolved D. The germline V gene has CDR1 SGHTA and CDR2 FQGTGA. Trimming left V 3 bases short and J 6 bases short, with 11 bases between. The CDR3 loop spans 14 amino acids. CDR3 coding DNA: TGTGCCAGCAGCTTGAAGCCGCGCTCCGGGGAGCTGTTTTTT. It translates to CASSLKPRSGELFF.

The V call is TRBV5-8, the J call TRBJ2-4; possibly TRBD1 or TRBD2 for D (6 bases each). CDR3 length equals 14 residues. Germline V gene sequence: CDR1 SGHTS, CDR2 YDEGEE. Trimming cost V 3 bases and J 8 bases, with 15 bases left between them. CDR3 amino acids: CASSWGALSDIQYF. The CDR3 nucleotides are TGTGCCAGCAGCTGGGGGGCTTTATCGGACATTCAGTACTTC.

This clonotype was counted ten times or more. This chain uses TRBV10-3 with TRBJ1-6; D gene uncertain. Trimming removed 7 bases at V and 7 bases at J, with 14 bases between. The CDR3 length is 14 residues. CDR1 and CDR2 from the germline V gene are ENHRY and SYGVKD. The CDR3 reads CAITPEGRNSPLHF. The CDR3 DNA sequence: TGTGCCATCACCCCCGAGGGCCGGAATTCACCCCTCCACTTT.

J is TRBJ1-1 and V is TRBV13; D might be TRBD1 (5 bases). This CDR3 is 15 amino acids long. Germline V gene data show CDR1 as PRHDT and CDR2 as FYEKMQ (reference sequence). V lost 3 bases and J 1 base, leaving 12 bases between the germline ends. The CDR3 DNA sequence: TGTGCCAGCAGCTTTTGGGGCGGACCGAACACTGAAGCTTTCTTT. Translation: CASSFWGGPNTEAFF.

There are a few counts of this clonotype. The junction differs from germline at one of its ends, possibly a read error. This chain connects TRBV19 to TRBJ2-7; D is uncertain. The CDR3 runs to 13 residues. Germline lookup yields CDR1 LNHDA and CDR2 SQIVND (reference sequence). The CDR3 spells CACSETLPYEQYF. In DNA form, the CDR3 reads TGTGCCTGTAGTGAGACTTTACCCTACGAGCAGTACTTC.

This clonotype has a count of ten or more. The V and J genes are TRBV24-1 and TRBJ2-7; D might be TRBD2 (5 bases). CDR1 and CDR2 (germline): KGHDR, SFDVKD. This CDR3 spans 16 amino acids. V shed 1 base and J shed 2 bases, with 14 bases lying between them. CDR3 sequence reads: CATSDFGRAGTYEQYF. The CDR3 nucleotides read TGTGCCACCAGTGATTTCGGGCGGGCCGGAACCTACGAGCAGTACTTC.

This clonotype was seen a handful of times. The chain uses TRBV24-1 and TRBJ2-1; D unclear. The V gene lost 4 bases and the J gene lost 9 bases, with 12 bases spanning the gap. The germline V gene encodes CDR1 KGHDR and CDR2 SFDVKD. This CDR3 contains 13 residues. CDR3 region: CATSDPTVTEQFF. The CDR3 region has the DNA TGTGCCACCAGTGACCCGACTGTGACTGAGCAGTTCTTC.

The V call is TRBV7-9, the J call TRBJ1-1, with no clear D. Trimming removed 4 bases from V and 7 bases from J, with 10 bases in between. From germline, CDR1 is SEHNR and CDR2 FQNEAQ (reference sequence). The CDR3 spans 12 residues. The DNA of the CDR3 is TGTGCCAGCAGCTCCGGAATAGGTGAAGCTTTCTTT. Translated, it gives CASSSGIGEAFF.

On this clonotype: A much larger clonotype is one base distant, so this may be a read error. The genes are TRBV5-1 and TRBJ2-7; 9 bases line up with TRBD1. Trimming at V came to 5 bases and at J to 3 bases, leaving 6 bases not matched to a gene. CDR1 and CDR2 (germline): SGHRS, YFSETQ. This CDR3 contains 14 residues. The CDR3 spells CASRSGTGFYEQYF. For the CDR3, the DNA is TGCGCCAGCAGATCGGGGACAGGGTTCTACGAGCAGTACTTC.

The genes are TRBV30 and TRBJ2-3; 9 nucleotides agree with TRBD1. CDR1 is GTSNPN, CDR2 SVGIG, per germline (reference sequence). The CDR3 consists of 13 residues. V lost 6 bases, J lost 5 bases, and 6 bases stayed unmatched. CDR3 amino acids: CACDRGLEDTQYF. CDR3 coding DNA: TGTGCCTGCGACAGGGGGTTGGAAGATACGCAGTATTTT.